The 20 T cell receptor beta chains listed next were all sequenced from one sample in a study of quantifying T cell responses using KT2 cells. About the research overall: TCR alpha and beta constant-region primers primed reverse transcription of RNA.

Each cDNA got a UMI-containing oligo ligated at its 3' end. First-round PCR used about 4 cycles and beta primers RC1.1 and RC1.2 covering TRBC1 and TRBC2. One entry per CDR3 protein, called by TCRdb with MiXCR from the UMI-ligation and nested PCR reads. Of about 30,000 distinct CDR3 sequences in the sample, 7.3% were seen once. Material for sequencing was PBMCs spiked with cells of the T cell clone KT2. The receptors derive from a human donor.

This clonotype has ten or more counts. The chain couples TRBV7-2 to TRBJ2-7; unclear D gene. V lost 3 bases to trimming and J lost 3 bases, with 12 bases between them. Germline assignment: CDR1 SGHTA and CDR2 FQGNSA. The CDR3 contains 14 residues. The CDR3: CASSFAHTYYEQYF. Here the CDR3 DNA reads TGTGCCAGCAGCTTCGCGCACACTTACTACGAGCAGTACTTC.

For this clonotype: This may arise from a read error, as a much more abundant clone is one base away. The chain combines TRBV5-1 with TRBJ1-1; possible D gene TRBD1, 6 bases. CDR3 length equals 13 residues. Per the germline V gene, CDR1 is SGHRS and CDR2 is YFSETQ. The CDR3 nucleotides are TGCGGCAGCAGCTTCGGGACATCTACTGAAGCTTTCTTT. Translated, it gives CGSSFGTSTEAFF.

This clonotype was recorded at least ten times. The chain joins TRBV15 to TRBJ1-4; 7 nucleotides line up with TRBD1. V lost 6 bases, J lost 11 bases, and 6 bases stayed unmatched. In germline, CDR1 is LNHNV, CDR2 YYDKDF (reference sequence). The CDR3 is 12 amino acids. CDR3 residues: CATSRDSRKLFF. CDR3 coding DNA: TGTGCCACCAGTAGGGACAGCCGGAAACTGTTTTTT.

The rearrangement joins TRBV12-3 or TRBV12-4 to TRBJ1-2, with D uncertain. This CDR3 region has 12 residues. V lost 6 bases and J lost 2, with 7 bases in between. The CDR3 bases are TGTGCCAGCAGACGGGAGAACTATGGCTACACCTTC. Residues: CASRRENYGYTF.

This clonotype showed up just a few times. The rearrangement links TRBV29-1 to TRBJ1-1; 9 nucleotides align to TRBD1. V gave up 7 bases and J gave up 1 base; unmatched junction bases: 4. The CDR3 runs to 13 residues. Per germline, CDR1 SQVTM and CDR2 ANQGSEA. CDR3: CSDRGPGNTEAFF. In nucleotides, the CDR3 is TGCAGCGACAGGGGGCCTGGGAACACTGAAGCTTTCTTT.

The chain has TRBV6-1 and TRBJ1-1, with D unresolved. The germline V and J ends were trimmed by 6 bases and 4 bases, with 15 bases remaining between them. The germline V gene encodes CDR1 MNHNS and CDR2 SASEGT. The CDR3 extends over 14 amino acids. The CDR3 reads CASSTDRPGTEAFF. In nucleotides, the CDR3 is TGTGCCAGCAGCACAGACCGGCCGGGCACTGAAGCTTTCTTT.

The rearrangement uses TRBV10-3 and TRBJ2-4; no clear D gene. Germline V gene data show CDR1 as ENHRY and CDR2 as SYGVKD. Trimming stripped 10 bases from V and 2 bases from J, with 9 bases between. The CDR3 has 12 residues. CDR3 amino acids: CATREPKNIQYF. CDR3 nucleotide sequence: TGTGCCACAAGGGAACCCAAAAACATTCAGTACTTC.

The rearrangement links TRBV5-1 to TRBJ2-1, with D unclear. Per the germline V gene, CDR1 is SGHRS and CDR2 is YFSETQ. CDR3 size: 13 residues. The ends were cut back, 2 bases at V and 7 bases at J, with 10 bases in the middle. CDR3 protein: CASSFEIGNEQFF. DNA for the CDR3: TGCGCCAGCAGCTTTGAGATCGGGAATGAGCAGTTCTTC.

This clonotype was counted at least ten times. The chain carries TRBV27 and TRBJ2-7; 10 bases fit TRBD2. Trimming at V came to 4 bases and at J to 4 bases, leaving 4 bases not matched to a gene. The CDR3 sequence is 14 residues long. The germline V gene encodes CDR1 MNHEY and CDR2 SMNVEV (reference sequence). CDR3 protein: CASSSSGSSYEQYF. CDR3 nucleotide sequence: TGTGCCAGCAGTTCTAGCGGGAGTTCGTACGAGCAGTACTTC.

This clonotype was counted only a few times. The chain couples TRBV28 to TRBJ2-7; D might be TRBD1 (6 bases). CDR3 length: 15 residues. V lost 2 bases and J 2 bases, leaving 13 bases between the germline ends. Germline lookup yields CDR1 MDHEN and CDR2 SYDVKM. DNA of the CDR3: TGTGCCAGCAGTTTACGTAGTCCAGGGGCCTACGAGCAGTACTTC. Translated, it gives CASSLRSPGAYEQYF.

This clonotype was found many times. The rearrangement links TRBV7-9 to TRBJ1-2, with D uncertain. The CDR3 runs 16 residues. Trimming left V 5 bases short and J 1 base short, with 17 bases between. Germline values: CDR1 SEHNR, CDR2 FQNEAQ (reference sequence). The CDR3 sequence: CASSARSADSNYGYTF. CDR3 nucleotides: TGTGCCAGCAGCGCACGGTCGGCAGATAGTAACTATGGCTACACCTTC.

In this sample, this clonotype turned up a few times. The rearrangement joins TRBV20-1 to TRBJ2-7; D possibly matches TRBD1 or TRBD2 (6 bases each). Germline CDR1 DFQATT, CDR2 SNEGSKA (reference sequence). The V gene lost 4 bases and the J gene lost 4 bases, with 17 bases spanning the gap. This CDR3 comprises 14 residues. CDR3 region: CSATLTGRMYEQYF. The CDR3 nucleotides are TGCAGTGCTACCCTTACAGGGAGGATGTACGAGCAGTACTTC.

The rearrangement uses TRBV12-3 or TRBV12-4 and TRBJ2-2, with no clear D. The V end was cut by 6 bases, the J end by 5 bases, with 19 bases between. CDR3 length: 16 amino acids. The chain's CDR3 is CASSLPPAIGTGELFF. Written as DNA, the CDR3 is TGTGCCAGCAGCCTCCCCCCGGCCATAGGGACCGGGGAGCTGTTTTTT.

This clonotype was seen repeatedly, ten times or more. The chain recombines TRBV10-3 with TRBJ1-1, with TRBD1 as a possible D gene (5 bases). V was pared by 5 bases and J by 0 bases, with 10 bases between. This CDR3 is 14 amino acids long. The V gene's germline CDR1 is ENHRY and CDR2 SYGVKD. The CDR3 bases are TGTGCCATCAGTCGGGACGTTTTGAACACTGAAGCTTTCTTT. Residues: CAISRDVLNTEAFF.

This clonotype has ten or more counts. This rearrangement joins TRBV6-5 to TRBJ2-7; the D is unclear. V was cut by 0 bases and J by 2 bases, with 11 bases left in between. Germline V CDR1 and CDR2: MNHEY, SVGAGI. The CDR3 runs 15 residues. In DNA form, the CDR3 reads TGTGCCAGCAGTTACTCCCCAGGAAATCCCTACGAGCAGTACTTC. It encodes CASSYSPGNPYEQYF.

This clonotype has at least ten counts. The rearrangement joins TRBV2 to TRBJ2-3; D uncertain. From germline, CDR1 is SNHLY and CDR2 FYNNEI. The CDR3 has 13 amino acids. Trimming took off 8 bases at V and 3 bases at J, with 12 bases between the two ends. The CDR3 loop reads CASGSESTDTQYF. In DNA, the CDR3 is TGTGCCAGCGGGTCGGAATCGACAGATACGCAGTATTTT.

This clonotype occurred many times. J is TRBJ1-1 and V is TRBV20-1, with D unresolved. Between the trimmed V and J ends, which lost 3 bases and 1 base, there was a span of 12 bases. CDR1 is DFQATT, CDR2 SNEGSKA, per germline (reference sequence). The CDR3 runs to 14 residues. CDR3 loop: CSASKISGNTEAFF. The CDR3 DNA is TGCAGTGCTAGCAAAATCTCTGGGAACACTGAAGCTTTCTTT.

The V call is TRBV24-1, the J call TRBJ2-1; 9 bases agree with TRBD2. The CDR3 has 15 amino acids. The V and J ends lost 5 bases and 6 bases, in that order; junction bases with no gene match: 7. The germline gives CDR1 KGHDR, CDR2 SFDVKD. The CDR3 reads CATSAAGGGINEQFF. The CDR3 region has the DNA TGTGCCACCAGTGCAGCGGGAGGAGGCATCAATGAGCAGTTCTTC.

This clonotype was picked up many times. The J gene is TRBJ2-5, the V gene TRBV7-8; TRBD1 might be the D (5 bases). The germline V and J ends were trimmed by 2 bases and 5 bases, with 12 bases remaining between them. The CDR3 sequence is 14 residues long. Germline lookup yields CDR1 SGHVS and CDR2 FQNEAQ. The CDR3 bases are TGTGCCAGCAGCTTAAGTCAGGGCCGGGAGACCCAGTACTTC. Translated: CASSLSQGRETQYF.

This clonotype appeared a few times. The rearrangement joins TRBV12-3 or TRBV12-4 to TRBJ2-2; D is possibly TRBD2 (6 bases). V was shortened by 2 bases and J by 0 bases, with 10 bases between the two germline ends. The CDR3 sequence is 16 residues long. The CDR3 loop reads CASSLFAGSNTGELFF. In DNA, the CDR3 is TGTGCCAGCAGTTTATTCGCGGGGTCGAACACCGGGGAGCTGTTTTTT.